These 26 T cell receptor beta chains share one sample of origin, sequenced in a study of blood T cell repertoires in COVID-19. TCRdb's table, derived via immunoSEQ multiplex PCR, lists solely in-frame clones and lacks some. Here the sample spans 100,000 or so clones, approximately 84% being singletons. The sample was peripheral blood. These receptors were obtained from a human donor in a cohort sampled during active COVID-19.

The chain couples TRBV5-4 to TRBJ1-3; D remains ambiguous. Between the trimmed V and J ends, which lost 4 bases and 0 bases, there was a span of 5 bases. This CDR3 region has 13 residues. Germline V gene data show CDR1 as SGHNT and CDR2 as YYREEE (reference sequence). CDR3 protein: CASSPNSGNTIYF. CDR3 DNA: TGTGCCAGCAGCCCTAACTCTGGAAACACCATATATTTT.

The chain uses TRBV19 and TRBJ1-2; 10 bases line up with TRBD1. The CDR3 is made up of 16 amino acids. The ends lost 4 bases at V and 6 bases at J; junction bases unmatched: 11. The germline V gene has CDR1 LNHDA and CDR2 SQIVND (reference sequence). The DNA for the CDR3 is TGTGCCAGTAGTACCGGGACAGGGGTAAAGGGCGATGGCTACACCTTC. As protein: CASSTGTGVKGDGYTF.

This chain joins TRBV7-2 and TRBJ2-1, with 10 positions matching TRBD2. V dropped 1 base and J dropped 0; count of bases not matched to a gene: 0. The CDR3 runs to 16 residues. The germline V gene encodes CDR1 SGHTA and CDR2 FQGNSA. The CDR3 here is CASSLVAGGSYNEQFF. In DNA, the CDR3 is TGTGCCAGCAGCTTAGTAGCGGGGGGCTCCTACAATGAGCAGTTCTTC.

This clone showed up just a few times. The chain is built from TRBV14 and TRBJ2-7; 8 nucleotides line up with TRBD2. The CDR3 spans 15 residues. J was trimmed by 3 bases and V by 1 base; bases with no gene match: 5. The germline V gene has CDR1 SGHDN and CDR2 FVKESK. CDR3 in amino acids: CASSQGTSRYYEQYF. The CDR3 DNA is TGTGCCAGCAGCCAAGGGACTAGCCGATACTACGAGCAGTACTTC.

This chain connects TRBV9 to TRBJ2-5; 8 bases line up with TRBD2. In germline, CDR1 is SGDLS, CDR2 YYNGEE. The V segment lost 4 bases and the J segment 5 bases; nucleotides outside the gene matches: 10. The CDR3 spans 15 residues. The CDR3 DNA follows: TGTGCCAGCAGCCGCTCCGGGACTAGGGAGGAGACCCAGTACTTC. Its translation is CASSRSGTREETQYF.

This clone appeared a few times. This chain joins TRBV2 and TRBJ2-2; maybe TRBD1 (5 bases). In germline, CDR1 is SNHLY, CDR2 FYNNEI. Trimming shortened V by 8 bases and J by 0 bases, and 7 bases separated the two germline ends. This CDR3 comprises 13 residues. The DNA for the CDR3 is TGTGCCAGCCAGGGTGCGAACACCGGGGAGCTGTTTTTT. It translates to CASQGANTGELFF.

CDR3 DNA sequence: TGTGCCAGCAGTTTTGCGGGGGCGTTAAGCAATCAGCCCCAGCATTTT. This encodes CASSFAGALSNQPQHF. The genes are TRBV28 and TRBJ1-5, with D possibly matching TRBD1 (6 bases). Trimming removed 3 bases from V and 1 base from J, with 13 bases in between. Germline V gene sequence: CDR1 MDHEN, CDR2 SYDVKM. The CDR3 runs to 16 residues.

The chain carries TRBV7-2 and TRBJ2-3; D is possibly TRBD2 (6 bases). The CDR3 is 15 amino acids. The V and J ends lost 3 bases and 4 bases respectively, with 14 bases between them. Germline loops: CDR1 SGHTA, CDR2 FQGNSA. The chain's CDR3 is CASSFPAGRADTQYF. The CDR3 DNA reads TGTGCCAGCAGCTTTCCGGCGGGAAGAGCAGATACGCAGTATTTT. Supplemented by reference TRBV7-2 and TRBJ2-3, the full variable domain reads GAGVSQSPSNKVTEKGKDVELRCDPISGHTALYWYRQSLGQGLEFLIYFQGNSAPDKSGLPSDRFSAERTGGSVSTLTIQRTQQEDSAVYLCASSFPAGRADTQYFGPGTRLTVL.

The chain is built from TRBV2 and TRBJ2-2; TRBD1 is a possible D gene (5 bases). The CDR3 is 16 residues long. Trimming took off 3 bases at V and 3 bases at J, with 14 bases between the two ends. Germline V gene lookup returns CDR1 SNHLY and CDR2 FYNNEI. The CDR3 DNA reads TGTGCCAGCAGTGAGAGTCTAGGGGATGACACCGGGGAGCTGTTTTTT. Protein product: CASSESLGDDTGELFF.

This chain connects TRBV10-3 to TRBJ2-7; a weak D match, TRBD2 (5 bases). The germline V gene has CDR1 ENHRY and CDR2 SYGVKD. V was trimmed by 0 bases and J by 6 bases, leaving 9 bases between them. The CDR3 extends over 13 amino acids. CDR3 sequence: CAISESTGVEQYF. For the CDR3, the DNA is TGTGCCATCAGTGAGTCAACCGGGGTCGAGCAGTACTTC.

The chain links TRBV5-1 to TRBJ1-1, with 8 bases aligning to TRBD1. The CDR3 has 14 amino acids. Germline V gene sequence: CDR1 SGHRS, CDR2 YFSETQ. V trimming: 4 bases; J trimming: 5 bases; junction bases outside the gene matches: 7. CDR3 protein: CASSAQGAGTEAFF. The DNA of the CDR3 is TGCGCCAGCAGCGCTCAGGGGGCTGGTACTGAAGCTTTCTTT.

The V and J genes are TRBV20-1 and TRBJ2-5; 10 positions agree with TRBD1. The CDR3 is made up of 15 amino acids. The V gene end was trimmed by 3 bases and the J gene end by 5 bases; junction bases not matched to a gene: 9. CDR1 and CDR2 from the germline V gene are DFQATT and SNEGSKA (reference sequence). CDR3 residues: CSASRPTGGRETQYF. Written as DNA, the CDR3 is TGCAGTGCTAGTAGACCGACAGGGGGCAGGGAGACCCAGTACTTC.

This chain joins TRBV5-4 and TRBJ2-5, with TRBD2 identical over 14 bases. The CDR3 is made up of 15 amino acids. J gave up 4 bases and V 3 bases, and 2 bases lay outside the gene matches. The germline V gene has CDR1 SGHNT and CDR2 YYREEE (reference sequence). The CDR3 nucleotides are TGTGCCAGCAGCTCCGGGACTAGCGGGGGAGAGACCCAGTACTTC. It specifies CASSSGTSGGETQYF.

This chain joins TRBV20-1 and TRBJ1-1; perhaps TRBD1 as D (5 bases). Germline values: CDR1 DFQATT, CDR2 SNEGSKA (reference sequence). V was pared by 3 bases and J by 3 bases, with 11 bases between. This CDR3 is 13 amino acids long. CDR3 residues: CSASRSGYTEAFF. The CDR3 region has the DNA TGCAGTGCTAGTCGGTCAGGGTACACTGAAGCTTTCTTT.

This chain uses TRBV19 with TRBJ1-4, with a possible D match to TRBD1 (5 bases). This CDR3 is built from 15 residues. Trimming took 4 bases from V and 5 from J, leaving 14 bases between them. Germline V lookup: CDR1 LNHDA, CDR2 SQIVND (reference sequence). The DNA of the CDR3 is TGTGCCAGTAGTAGCGACAGTACTGGGAATGAAAAACTGTTTTTT. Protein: CASSSDSTGNEKLFF.

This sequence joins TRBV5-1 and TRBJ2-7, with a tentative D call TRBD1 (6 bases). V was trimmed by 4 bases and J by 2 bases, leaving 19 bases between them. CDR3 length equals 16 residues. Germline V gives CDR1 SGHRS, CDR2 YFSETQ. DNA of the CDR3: TGCGCCAGCAGCGGTACAGGGACGGACCCAACCTACGAGCAGTACTTC. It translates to CASSGTGTDPTYEQYF.

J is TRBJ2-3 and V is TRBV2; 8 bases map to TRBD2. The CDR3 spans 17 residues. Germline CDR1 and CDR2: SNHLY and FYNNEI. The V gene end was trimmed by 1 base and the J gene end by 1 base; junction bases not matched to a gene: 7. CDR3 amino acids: CASSEGRAGARTDTQYF. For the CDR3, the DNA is TGTGCCAGCAGTGAAGGGCGAGCGGGGGCGCGCACAGATACGCAGTATTTT.

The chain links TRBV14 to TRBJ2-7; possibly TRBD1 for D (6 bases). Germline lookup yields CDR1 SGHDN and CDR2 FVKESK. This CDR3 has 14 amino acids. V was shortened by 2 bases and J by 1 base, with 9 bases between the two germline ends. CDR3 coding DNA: TGTGCCAGCAGCCAAAACAGGGCGTCCTACGAGCAGTACTTC. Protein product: CASSQNRASYEQYF.

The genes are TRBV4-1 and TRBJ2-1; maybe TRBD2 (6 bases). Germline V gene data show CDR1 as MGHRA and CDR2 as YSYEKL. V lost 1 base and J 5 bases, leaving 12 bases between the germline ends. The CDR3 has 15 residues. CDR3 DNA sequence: TGCGCCAGCAGCCAAGGGTCCGGGACTGACAATGAGCAGTTCTTC. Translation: CASSQGSGTDNEQFF.

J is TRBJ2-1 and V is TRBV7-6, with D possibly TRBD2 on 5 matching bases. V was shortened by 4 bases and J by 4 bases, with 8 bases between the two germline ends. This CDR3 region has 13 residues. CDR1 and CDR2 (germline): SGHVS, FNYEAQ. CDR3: CASSSGMYNEQFF. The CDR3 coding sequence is TGTGCCAGCAGCTCCGGGATGTACAATGAGCAGTTCTTC.

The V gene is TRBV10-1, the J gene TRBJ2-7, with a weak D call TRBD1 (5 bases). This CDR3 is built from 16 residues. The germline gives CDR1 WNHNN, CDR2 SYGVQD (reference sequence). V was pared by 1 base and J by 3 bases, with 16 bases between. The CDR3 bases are TGCGCCAGCAGTGAGTTCTTTATGGACACGGGCTACGAGCAGTACTTC. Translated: CASSEFFMDTGYEQYF.

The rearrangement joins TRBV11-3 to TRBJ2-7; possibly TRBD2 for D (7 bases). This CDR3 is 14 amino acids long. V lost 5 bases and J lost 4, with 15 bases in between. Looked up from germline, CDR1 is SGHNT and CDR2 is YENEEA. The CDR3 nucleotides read TGTGCCAGCAGCGACCGAGGGGGGGCTTACGAGCAGTACTTC. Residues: CASSDRGGAYEQYF.

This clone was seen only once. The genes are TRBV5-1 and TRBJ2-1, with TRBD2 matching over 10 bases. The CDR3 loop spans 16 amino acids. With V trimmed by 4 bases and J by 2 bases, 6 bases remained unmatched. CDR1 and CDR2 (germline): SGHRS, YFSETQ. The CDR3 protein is CASSNNLAGAYNEQFF. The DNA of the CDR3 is TGCGCCAGCAGCAACAATCTAGCGGGGGCCTACAATGAGCAGTTCTTC.

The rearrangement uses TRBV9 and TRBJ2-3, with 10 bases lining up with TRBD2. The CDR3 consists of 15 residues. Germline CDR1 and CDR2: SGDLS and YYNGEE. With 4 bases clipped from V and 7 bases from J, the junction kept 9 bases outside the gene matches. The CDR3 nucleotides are TGTGCCAGCAGCTCCCTAGCGGGGGTCGATTATACGCAGTATTTT. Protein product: CASSSLAGVDYTQYF.

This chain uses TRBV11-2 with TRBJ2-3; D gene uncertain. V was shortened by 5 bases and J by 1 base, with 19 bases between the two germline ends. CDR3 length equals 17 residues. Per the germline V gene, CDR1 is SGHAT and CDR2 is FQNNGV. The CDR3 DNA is TGTGCCAGCAGCCCGAAAATTTCTAGTGTTGGCACAGATACGCAGTATTTT. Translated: CASSPKISSVGTDTQYF.

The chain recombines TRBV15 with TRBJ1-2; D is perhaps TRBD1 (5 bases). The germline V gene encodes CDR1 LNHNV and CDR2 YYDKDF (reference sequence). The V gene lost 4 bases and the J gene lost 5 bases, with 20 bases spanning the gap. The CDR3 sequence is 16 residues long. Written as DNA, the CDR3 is TGTGCCACCAGCATTCCTCCCGGCGGGGGGAGTTATGGCTACACCTTC. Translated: CATSIPPGGGSYGYTF.